The T cell receptor beta chain under discussion was sequenced for a study of T cell responses to AZD1222 COVID-19 vaccine. The CDR3 is made up of 16 amino acids. Germline-derived CDR1 and CDR2 are LGHNA and YNFKEQ. Between the trimmed V and J ends, which lost 0 bases and 2 bases, there was a span of 13 bases. The method was immunoSEQ multiplex PCR; TCRdb's version includes in-frame clones alone and lacks a portion of them. Altogether about 110,000 clones are present, about nine tenths being singletons, with the ten largest covering around 1.2%. The chain employs TRBV4-2 and TRBJ1-2; possibly TRBD1 for D (5 bases). The sequenced sample was peripheral blood, obtained on day 0 of AZD1222 vaccination. This clonotype originated in an adult in good health. The CDR3: CASSQEGRGVNYGYTF. In DNA, the CDR3 is TGTGCCAGCAGCCAAGAGGGGAGAGGGGTAAACTATGGCTACACCTTC.